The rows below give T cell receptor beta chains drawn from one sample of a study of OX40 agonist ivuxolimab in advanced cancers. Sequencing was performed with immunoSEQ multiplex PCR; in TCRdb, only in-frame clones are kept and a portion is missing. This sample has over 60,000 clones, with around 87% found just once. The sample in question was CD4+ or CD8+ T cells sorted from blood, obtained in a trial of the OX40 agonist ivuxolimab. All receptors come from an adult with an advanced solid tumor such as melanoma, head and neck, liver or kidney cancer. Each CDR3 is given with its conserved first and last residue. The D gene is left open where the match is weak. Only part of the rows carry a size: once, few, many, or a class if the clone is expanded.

CDR3nt: TGTGCCAGCAACCCCTCTGGACCCGGTTTAAGGAGTGAGCAGTTCTTC
CDR3aa: CASNPSGPGLRSEQFF
j_gene: TRBJ2-1
v_gene: TRBV28
abundance: .
d_gene: .

CDR3nt: TGTGCCAGCAGTTTAGGGGGTATCAATGAAAAACTGTTTTTT
CDR3aa: CASSLGGINEKLFF
j_gene: TRBJ1-4
v_gene: TRBV28
abundance: .
d_gene: .

CDR3nt: TGTGCCAGCAGCCCCCCCGCGGGTCGAGGAAACACCATATATTTT
CDR3aa: CASSPPAGRGNTIYF
j_gene: TRBJ1-3
v_gene: TRBV11-2
abundance: .
d_gene: .

CDR3nt: TGTGCCAGCAGCCAAGACAGGGGGCTAGGGCAGCCCCAGCATTTT
CDR3aa: CASSQDRGLGQPQHF
j_gene: TRBJ1-5
v_gene: TRBV7-2
abundance: .
d_gene: TRBD1

CDR3nt: TGTGCCAGTAGTCTCGGACAGGTTTACAATCAGCCCCAGCATTTT
CDR3aa: CASSLGQVYNQPQHF
j_gene: TRBJ1-5
v_gene: TRBV19
abundance: .
d_gene: TRBD1

CDR3nt: TGTGCCAGCAGCCAAGGACAGGGGCTTTTTGATGAGCAGTTCTTC
CDR3aa: CASSQGQGLFDEQFF
j_gene: TRBJ2-1
v_gene: TRBV4-2
abundance: .
d_gene: TRBD1

CDR3nt: TGTGCCAGCAGCGTAGGCCGGACTAGCGGATCAGATACGCAGTATTTT
CDR3aa: CASSVGRTSGSDTQYF
j_gene: TRBJ2-3
v_gene: TRBV9
abundance: .
d_gene: TRBD2

CDR3nt: TGTGCCAGTAGTACCCTAATCGGACAGGGACGAGGCTACACCTTC
CDR3aa: CASSTLIGQGRGYTF
j_gene: TRBJ1-2
v_gene: TRBV19
abundance: .
d_gene: TRBD1

CDR3nt: TGTGCCAGTAGCGACAGGGGTAGTCGCAATCAGCCCCAGCATTTT
CDR3aa: CASSDRGSRNQPQHF
j_gene: TRBJ1-5
v_gene: TRBV19
abundance: .
d_gene: TRBD1

CDR3nt: TGTGCCATCAGTAAGACTAGCGGGAGACCAGATACGCAGTATTTT
CDR3aa: CAISKTSGRPDTQYF
j_gene: TRBJ2-3
v_gene: TRBV10-3
abundance: .
d_gene: TRBD2

CDR3nt: TGTGCCAGCAGTGAAGTGTCAGTCTCCTACGAGCAGTACTTC
CDR3aa: CASSEVSVSYEQYF
j_gene: TRBJ2-7
v_gene: TRBV6-1
abundance: .
d_gene: .

CDR3nt: TGTGCCAGCAGTTATATGGGGGGATTAGCTTTCTTT
CDR3aa: CASSYMGGLAFF
j_gene: TRBJ1-1
v_gene: TRBV6-6
abundance: .
d_gene: .

CDR3nt: TGTGCCAGCAGCGCTAGACCAGCGGGGGGGCCCTTTGTGGAGCAGTTCTTC
CDR3aa: CASSARPAGGPFVEQFF
j_gene: TRBJ2-1
v_gene: TRBV7-8
abundance: .
d_gene: TRBD2

CDR3nt: TGTGCCAGCACCCCCGGGGACATGAACACTGAAGCTTTCTTT
CDR3aa: CASTPGDMNTEAFF
j_gene: TRBJ1-1
v_gene: TRBV6-5
abundance: .
d_gene: .

CDR3nt: TGTGCCAGCAGTGAGGCTAGCGGGAGTGGCACAGATACGCAGTATTTT
CDR3aa: CASSEASGSGTDTQYF
j_gene: TRBJ2-3
v_gene: TRBV25-1
abundance: .
d_gene: TRBD2

CDR3nt: TGTGCCAGCAGCCGGTCAGGGGTGGGTGGCACTGAAGCTTTCTTT
CDR3aa: CASSRSGVGGTEAFF
j_gene: TRBJ1-1
v_gene: TRBV27
abundance: .
d_gene: .

CDR3nt: TGTGCCAGCAGCCGGGACGGGGAACGCGATAGTCGGGCCCTCCACTTT
CDR3aa: CASSRDGERDSRALHF
j_gene: TRBJ1-6
v_gene: TRBV14
abundance: .
d_gene: .

CDR3nt: TGTGCCAGCAGCAACGACAGGGGGAGGGAAGGCTACACCTTC
CDR3aa: CASSNDRGREGYTF
j_gene: TRBJ1-2
v_gene: TRBV7-2
abundance: .
d_gene: TRBD1

CDR3nt: TGTGCCAGCAGCCGGACGGCTTTGAACACTGAAGCTTTCTTT
CDR3aa: CASSRTALNTEAFF
j_gene: TRBJ1-1
v_gene: TRBV27
abundance: .
d_gene: .

CDR3nt: TGCGCCAGCAGCCAAGATCGGGTAAACTATGGCTACACCTTC
CDR3aa: CASSQDRVNYGYTF
j_gene: TRBJ1-2
v_gene: TRBV4-1
abundance: .
d_gene: .

CDR3nt: TGTGCCAGCTCACTCTCCGGGACAGGGGGCTTGGAGACCCAGTACTTC
CDR3aa: CASSLSGTGGLETQYF
j_gene: TRBJ2-5
v_gene: TRBV18
abundance: .
d_gene: TRBD1

CDR3nt: TGTGCCAGTAGTAAAGACAGTTACAATCAGCCCCAGCATTTT
CDR3aa: CASSKDSYNQPQHF
j_gene: TRBJ1-5
v_gene: TRBV19
abundance: once
d_gene: .

CDR3nt: TGTGCCAGCAGTTTTATGGGGGGCGCAGCCACCGGGGAGCTGTTTTTT
CDR3aa: CASSFMGGAATGELFF
j_gene: TRBJ2-2
v_gene: TRBV14
abundance: .
d_gene: .

CDR3nt: TGTGCCAGCAGCTCTCGGGGGGCGGCTTTCTTT
CDR3aa: CASSSRGAAFF
j_gene: TRBJ1-1
v_gene: TRBV5-6
abundance: .
d_gene: .

CDR3nt: TGTGCCTGGAGGACAGGGCAAGGACAGCCCCAGCATTTT
CDR3aa: CAWRTGQGQPQHF
j_gene: TRBJ1-5
v_gene: TRBV30
abundance: few
d_gene: TRBD1

CDR3nt: TGCGCCAGCAGTGGGATAGTCCGGGGCTCCTACAATGAGCAGTTCTTC
CDR3aa: CASSGIVRGSYNEQFF
j_gene: TRBJ2-1
v_gene: TRBV10-2
abundance: .
d_gene: .

CDR3nt: TGTGCCAGCAGTCACCCCCCCTTGGCAGGCGTATTGATTGGCTACACCTTC
CDR3aa: CASSHPPLAGVLIGYTF
j_gene: TRBJ1-2
v_gene: TRBV28
abundance: .
d_gene: .

CDR3nt: TGTGCCAGCAGTCTCTCAACGAACTATGGCTACACCTTC
CDR3aa: CASSLSTNYGYTF
j_gene: TRBJ1-2
v_gene: TRBV6-1
abundance: .
d_gene: .

CDR3nt: TGTGCCAGCAGCTTAGTGAGGGAGGGCTATGGCTACACCTTC
CDR3aa: CASSLVREGYGYTF
j_gene: TRBJ1-2
v_gene: TRBV7-2
abundance: .
d_gene: .

CDR3nt: TGTGCCAGCTCACCACCGGCCCAAACCCGTAGACAGTATTTT
CDR3aa: CASSPPAQTRRQYF
j_gene: TRBJ2-3
v_gene: TRBV18
abundance: .
d_gene: .

CDR3nt: TGTGCCATCAGTGACGGGAGCCCCTCTGGGGCCAACGTCCTGACTTTC
CDR3aa: CAISDGSPSGANVLTF
j_gene: TRBJ2-6
v_gene: TRBV10-3
abundance: .
d_gene: .

CDR3nt: TGTGCCAGCAGCTTAGAGGGGCACGAAAAACTGTTTTTT
CDR3aa: CASSLEGHEKLFF
j_gene: TRBJ1-4
v_gene: TRBV7-9
abundance: .
d_gene: .

CDR3nt: TGTGCCAGTAGTATGGGGGACTGGGAGACCCAGTACTTC
CDR3aa: CASSMGDWETQYF
j_gene: TRBJ2-5
v_gene: TRBV19
abundance: .
d_gene: .

CDR3nt: TGTGCCAGCAGCCCCCGCCGGAGGGCAGGACGCAATCAGCCCCAGCATTTT
CDR3aa: CASSPRRRAGRNQPQHF
j_gene: TRBJ1-5
v_gene: TRBV7-2
abundance: .
d_gene: .

CDR3nt: TGCAGCGTTTTTACAGGGTTCGAGGGTGAAAAACTGTTTTTT
CDR3aa: CSVFTGFEGEKLFF
j_gene: TRBJ1-4
v_gene: TRBV29-1
abundance: .
d_gene: .

CDR3nt: TGTGCCAGCAGTCCCATAGGGACAGATACGCAGTATTTT
CDR3aa: CASSPIGTDTQYF
j_gene: TRBJ2-3
v_gene: TRBV27
abundance: .
d_gene: .

CDR3nt: TGCGCCAGCAGCTCTCAGGGCGCTAATGAAAAACTGTTTTTT
CDR3aa: CASSSQGANEKLFF
j_gene: TRBJ1-4
v_gene: TRBV5-1
abundance: .
d_gene: .

CDR3nt: TGTGCCAGCAGCCCGGCAGGGCCCGACTACTACGAGCAGTACTTC
CDR3aa: CASSPAGPDYYEQYF
j_gene: TRBJ2-7
v_gene: TRBV5-5
abundance: .
d_gene: .

CDR3nt: TGCGCCAGCGGGGGGGGCCGAGACACTGAAGCTTTCTTT
CDR3aa: CASGGGRDTEAFF
j_gene: TRBJ1-1
v_gene: TRBV5-1
abundance: .
d_gene: .

CDR3nt: TGTGCCAGCAGCCTTCACCGCCCCAGCTCTGGAAACACCATATATTTT
CDR3aa: CASSLHRPSSGNTIYF
j_gene: TRBJ1-3
v_gene: TRBV7-2
abundance: once
d_gene: .

CDR3nt: TGCGCCAGCAGCCAATGGGGAGCCCAAGAGACCCAGTACTTC
CDR3aa: CASSQWGAQETQYF
j_gene: TRBJ2-5
v_gene: TRBV4-3
abundance: .
d_gene: .

CDR3nt: TGTGCCAGCCTGTGGGGCGAGCAGTACTTC
CDR3aa: CASLWGEQYF
j_gene: TRBJ2-7
v_gene: TRBV28
abundance: .
d_gene: .

CDR3nt: TGTGCCAGTAGGGCTACCTCCTACAATGAGCAGTTCTTC
CDR3aa: CASRATSYNEQFF
j_gene: TRBJ2-1
v_gene: TRBV19
abundance: .
d_gene: .

CDR3nt: TGTGCCAGCAGTCCTAACGACGACCGGGGTCAGGGCTACACCTTC
CDR3aa: CASSPNDDRGQGYTF
j_gene: TRBJ1-2
v_gene: TRBV27
abundance: .
d_gene: .

CDR3nt: TGTGCCAGTAGACAGGGACTCTCGGGAGCTTTCTTT
CDR3aa: CASRQGLSGAFF
j_gene: TRBJ1-1
v_gene: TRBV19
abundance: .
d_gene: .

CDR3nt: TGTGCCAGCAGCATAAACGGATTCTACGAGCAGTACTTC
CDR3aa: CASSINGFYEQYF
j_gene: TRBJ2-7
v_gene: TRBV7-3
abundance: .
d_gene: .

CDR3nt: TGTGCCAGCAGCCCTAGGGCAGGGAATAGCAATCAGCCCCAGCATTTT
CDR3aa: CASSPRAGNSNQPQHF
j_gene: TRBJ1-5
v_gene: TRBV7-8
abundance: .
d_gene: .

CDR3nt: TGTGCCAGCAGTTTTTCCGGGGTCCAAGAGACCCAGTACTTC
CDR3aa: CASSFSGVQETQYF
j_gene: TRBJ2-5
v_gene: TRBV28
abundance: .
d_gene: .

CDR3nt: TGTGCCAGCAGCTTGTTGGACACCATCTACGAGCAGTACTTC
CDR3aa: CASSLLDTIYEQYF
j_gene: TRBJ2-7
v_gene: TRBV5-4
abundance: .
d_gene: .

CDR3nt: TGTGCCAGCAGTTTACTGGGTTCGATAAATCAGCCCCAGCATTTT
CDR3aa: CASSLLGSINQPQHF
j_gene: TRBJ1-5
v_gene: TRBV27
abundance: .
d_gene: .

CDR3nt: TGTGCCAGCATTCTAGGGGGCTCCGTCACAGATACGCAGTATTTT
CDR3aa: CASILGGSVTDTQYF
j_gene: TRBJ2-3
v_gene: TRBV28
abundance: .
d_gene: TRBD1

CDR3nt: TGTGCCAGCAGCCCAAGCGGACAGGGCAATTCACCCCTCCACTTT
CDR3aa: CASSPSGQGNSPLHF
j_gene: TRBJ1-6
v_gene: TRBV14
abundance: .
d_gene: TRBD1